These T cell receptor beta chains were read from a single sample in a study of radiotherapy plus CTLA-4 blockade in lung cancer. Some clones are missing from TCRdb's copy, which holds only in-frame ones; the method was immunoSEQ multiplex PCR. The table has more than 40,000 clones, over 60% seen once. This specimen was peripheral blood, taken from a patient treated with radiotherapy plus ipilimumab. All receptors come from a human donor with non-small cell lung cancer who had a partial response to radiotherapy plus ipilimumab. The CDR3 runs from the conserved cysteine through the conserved F or W. The D gene is left open where the match is weak. Size tells how often a clone was seen (once, few, many) or the class of an expanded clone, and some rows leave it out.

cdr3_nt cdr3_aa j_call clone_size v_call d_call
TGTGCCAGCAGCTTCTGGGACACCCGAAGTACCTTC CASSFWDTRSTF TRBJ1-2 many TRBV7-6 NA
TGTGCCAGCAGCTTACCCGGAGGGAAAAAGGAAAAACTGTTTTTT CASSLPGGKKEKLFF TRBJ1-4 NA TRBV7-9 NA
TGCGCCAGCAGCAAGGACAGTAACTATGGCTACACCTTC CASSKDSNYGYTF TRBJ1-2 NA TRBV5-1 NA
TGTGCCAGCAGAACCCAGGGGGCTGAAGCTTTCTTT CASRTQGAEAFF TRBJ1-1 few TRBV6-6 TRBD1
TGTGCCAGCAGTTTAGGAGCTCGGGTCTACGAGCAGTACTTC CASSLGARVYEQYF TRBJ2-7 NA TRBV27 NA
TGCGCCAGCAGCTTGGCAGGGACTAGCGGGAGTAGCTCCTACGAGCAGTACTTC CASSLAGTSGSSSYEQYF TRBJ2-7 NA TRBV5-1 TRBD2
TGTGCCAGCAGCGCGGGACTAAGCTATGGCTACACCTTC CASSAGLSYGYTF TRBJ1-2 NA TRBV11-1 NA
TGTGCCAGCAGAACTCGGACAGTTATCAACCCCTCTGGAAACACCATATATTTT CASRTRTVINPSGNTIYF TRBJ1-3 NA TRBV2 NA
TGTGCCAGCGATGGACTAGCGGGGAGCACAGATACGCAGTATTTT CASDGLAGSTDTQYF TRBJ2-3 NA TRBV7-8 TRBD2
TGTGCCAGCAGTGAACGGGACAGAAAAAACATTCAGTACTTC CASSERDRKNIQYF TRBJ2-4 NA TRBV2 TRBD1
TGTGCCAGCAGTCCTCGGACAGGGCTGAATGAGCAGTTCTTC CASSPRTGLNEQFF TRBJ2-1 NA TRBV27 TRBD1
TGTGCCAGCAGCGTAGGGGGGGGAATCACCGGGGAGCTGTTTTTT CASSVGGGITGELFF TRBJ2-2 few TRBV9 TRBD2
TGTGCCAGCCGTCAACCCGCGGGAACTAACTATGGCTACACCTTC CASRQPAGTNYGYTF TRBJ1-2 NA TRBV6-6 NA
TGTGCCAGCAGCCCTGTTGGGAGGGATAATTCACCCCTCCACTTT CASSPVGRDNSPLHF TRBJ1-6 few TRBV5-6 NA
TGCGCCAGCAGTCCGGAGACCCAGCATTTT CASSPETQHF TRBJ1-5 NA TRBV23-1 NA
TGTGCCAGCAGCTTAGCGGGGGGGATACTAAAGAGCACAGATACGCAGTATTTT CASSLAGGILKSTDTQYF TRBJ2-3 NA TRBV7-6 TRBD2
TGTGCCATCAGTGAGCCCGGACAGGGATTCGTCGAGCAGTACTTC CAISEPGQGFVEQYF TRBJ2-7 few TRBV10-3 TRBD1
TGTGCCAGCAGTGAGCGCCGGGTGAGCTATGGCTACACCTTC CASSERRVSYGYTF TRBJ1-2 many TRBV2 NA
TGCGCCAGCAGCCAAGAAGTAGGACTAGCGGGAGCGCAGTACTTC CASSQEVGLAGAQYF TRBJ2-7 few TRBV4-3 TRBD2
TGCGCCAGCAGCCAAGCTCGGGACTTATCTTATACGCAGTATTTT CASSQARDLSYTQYF TRBJ2-3 NA TRBV5-1 NA
TGTGCCAGCAGCTCGGGACAGCCCTACAATGAGCAGTTCTTC CASSSGQPYNEQFF TRBJ2-1 NA TRBV9 TRBD1
TGTGCCAGCAGCTTAGAAGGACTAGGAGGGAATGAGCAGTTCTTC CASSLEGLGGNEQFF TRBJ2-1 few TRBV11-2 TRBD2
TGTGCCAGCAGTAATAGCGGGAGGTCCAAAGGGCAGTACTTC CASSNSGRSKGQYF TRBJ2-7 NA TRBV27 TRBD2
TGTGCCAGCAGCGCCGGGACAGGGGTCAACACCGGGGAGCTGTTTTTT CASSAGTGVNTGELFF TRBJ2-2 few TRBV6-4 TRBD1
TGTGCCTGGAGTGTATTCGGACTAGCGGGGGGGAGTACTAGCACAGATACGCAGTATTTT CAWSVFGLAGGSTSTDTQYF TRBJ2-3 NA TRBV30 TRBD2
TGCAGCGGGAGACTAGGGGTCGAGCAGTACTTC CSGRLGVEQYF TRBJ2-7 few TRBV29-1 NA
TGTGCCAGCAGCCAGCGGGGACCCACAGATACGCAGTATTTT CASSQRGPTDTQYF TRBJ2-3 NA TRBV13 TRBD2
TGTGCCTGGAGGGGGACAGGGCACGTTTCACCCCTCCACTTT CAWRGTGHVSPLHF TRBJ1-6 NA TRBV30 TRBD1
TGTGCCAGCAGTTGGTCACTAGCTGAGCAGTTCTTC CASSWSLAEQFF TRBJ2-1 NA TRBV6-1 NA
TGTGCCAGCAGCTTGGAAGGCAGGGGGTACGAGCAGTACTTC CASSLEGRGYEQYF TRBJ2-7 NA TRBV5-6 TRBD1
TGTGCCAGCAGTTCTTTAGGGGCCCAGTACTTC CASSSLGAQYF TRBJ2-5 NA TRBV7-2 NA
TGTGCCAGCAGTGGGGGGGGAGGGTTAACGAATTACACCTTC CASSGGGGLTNYTF TRBJ1-2 NA TRBV2 NA
TGCGCCAGCTGGGAGACAGGGAACACTGAAGCTTTCTTT CASWETGNTEAFF TRBJ1-1 few TRBV5-1 NA
TGCGCCAGCAGCAGATCGACAGGGGGCATGGAGACCCAGTACTTC CASSRSTGGMETQYF TRBJ2-5 NA TRBV5-1 TRBD1
TGTGCCAGCAGCTCCCGGCGGGGGCTCGGGACTGAAGCTTTCTTT CASSSRRGLGTEAFF TRBJ1-1 NA TRBV5-6 NA
TGTGCCAGCAGCTGGGACCGACAGGGCCGGCAGTATTTT CASSWDRQGRQYF TRBJ2-3 NA TRBV5-4 TRBD1
TGTGCCTGGAGTCCAGCGGGGGCCGGGATCCCTCAGCCCCAGCATTTT CAWSPAGAGIPQPQHF TRBJ1-5 NA TRBV30 NA
TGTGCCAGCAGCAGGCAGGACAGGGTGAATGAGCAGTTCTTC CASSRQDRVNEQFF TRBJ2-1 once TRBV7-3 TRBD1
TGTGCCAGCAGCTGGGACAGGGTGGTATCTGGCTACACCTTC CASSWDRVVSGYTF TRBJ1-2 NA TRBV7-9 TRBD1
TGCAGCGTTGCCGGGACAGGGATCTACGAGCAGTACTTC CSVAGTGIYEQYF TRBJ2-7 NA TRBV29-1 TRBD1
TGTGCCAGCAGCCCCGGGCCTGCAGGGGCTACCTACGAGCAGTACTTC CASSPGPAGATYEQYF TRBJ2-7 NA TRBV4-2 NA